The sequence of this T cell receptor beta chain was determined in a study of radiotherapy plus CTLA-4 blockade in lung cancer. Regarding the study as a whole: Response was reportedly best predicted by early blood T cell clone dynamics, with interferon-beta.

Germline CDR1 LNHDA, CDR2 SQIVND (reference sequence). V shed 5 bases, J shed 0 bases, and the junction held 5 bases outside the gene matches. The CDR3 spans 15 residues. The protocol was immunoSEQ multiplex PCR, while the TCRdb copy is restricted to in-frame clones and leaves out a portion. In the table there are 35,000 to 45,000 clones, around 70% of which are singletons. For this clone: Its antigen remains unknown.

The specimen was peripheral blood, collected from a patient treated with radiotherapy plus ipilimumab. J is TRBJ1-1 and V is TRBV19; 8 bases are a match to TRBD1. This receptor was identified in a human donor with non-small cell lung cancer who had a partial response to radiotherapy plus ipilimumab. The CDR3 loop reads CASSADRGLNTEAFF. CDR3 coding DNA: TGTGCCAGTAGTGCAGACAGGGGACTGAACACTGAAGCTTTCTTT.